The clone carrying this T cell receptor (beta chain) has a count of ten or more. Its antigen is undetermined. The data were taken from a study of T cells in Graves' hyperthyroidism and ophthalmopathy. Study-wide results and caveats: Blood samples included most of the expanded thyroid clonotypes exceeding 0.001.

Amplification of TCR beta CDR3 regions was performed using RNA transcripts as template. With the HTBI primer set, the TCR CDR3 went through a first round of RT-PCR. Each CDR3 protein is one row after TCRdb ran MiXCR on the multiplex PCR reads. Of 600,000 to 700,000 distinct CDR3 sequences in the sample, 45% were seen once. CDR3 length: 11 amino acids. Trimming removed 3 bases from V and 5 bases from J, with 5 bases in between. Germline V gene lookup returns CDR1 SNHLY and CDR2 FYNNEI. Not enrolled were patients with uncontrolled infection, other autoimmune disease, pregnancy or lactation. Diagnosing involved the use of clinical symptoms, serum thyroxine and TRAb, thyroid ultrasound and orbital computed tomography.

This rearrangement joins TRBV2 to TRBJ2-7; maybe TRBD2 (5 bases). The source of this sequence is an adult man with Graves' disease, either hyperthyroidism or ophthalmopathy (not recorded which). Sequencing used peripheral blood or thyroid tissue (not recorded which). The CDR3, as DNA: TGTGCCAGCAGTGACGGGGACGAGCAGTACTTC. Translating it yields CASSDGDEQYF.